The 30 T cell receptor beta chains below were found in one sample sequenced in a study of technical replicates of blood from a handful of donors. The repertoire was sequenced with immunoSEQ multiplex PCR; TCRdb's copy has only in-frame clones and lacks some. The sample records approximately 13,000 clones, around 83% being singletons. Sequencing was carried out using PBMCs. The receptor source for this set is a human donor in good health.

The chain uses TRBV5-1 and TRBJ2-1, with 8 positions matching TRBD1. Looked up from germline, CDR1 is SGHRS and CDR2 is YFSETQ. This CDR3 is built from 13 residues. V trimming: 4 bases; J trimming: 7 bases; junction bases outside the gene matches: 4. This chain's CDR3 is CASSLTGGNEQFF. The CDR3 DNA reads TGCGCCAGCAGCCTTACAGGGGGGAATGAGCAGTTCTTC.

The chain joins TRBV2 to TRBJ2-7; 10 positions match TRBD2. V shed 9 bases and J 3 bases; nucleotides not matched to a gene: 8. This CDR3 has 14 amino acids. Germline V CDR1 and CDR2: SNHLY, FYNNEI. The CDR3 DNA is TGTGCCAGTCTTTCCGGGACTAGCGACTACGAGCAGTACTTC. It specifies CASLSGTSDYEQYF.

The rearrangement links TRBV5-1 to TRBJ2-3; 7 bases map to TRBD2. V shed 9 bases and J 0 bases; nucleotides not matched to a gene: 7. The CDR3 extends over 14 amino acids. The V gene's germline CDR1 is SGHRS and CDR2 YFSETQ. The CDR3 DNA reads as TGCGCCACTACAAGCGGGACTAGCACAGATACGCAGTATTTT. Its protein product is CATTSGTSTDTQYF.

This rearrangement joins TRBV10-3 to TRBJ1-5, with 8 bases matching TRBD1. CDR3 size: 13 residues. Unmatched junction bases numbered 4, after V lost 6 bases and J lost 6 bases. CDR1 and CDR2 (germline): ENHRY, SYGVKD. CDR3 sequence reads: CAIRDREGQPQHF. CDR3 DNA: TGTGCCATCAGGGACAGGGAAGGTCAGCCCCAGCATTTT.

This sequence joins TRBV25-1 and TRBJ2-2, with a tentative D call TRBD2 (5 bases). CDR1 is MGHDK and CDR2 is SYGVNS in the germline V gene. The CDR3 has 13 amino acids. With 8 bases removed from V and 4 bases from J, the gap between germline ends came to 11 bases. CDR3 nucleotide sequence: TGTGCCAGCCTGGAGGTAGGCACCGGGGAGCTGTTTTTT. Protein: CASLEVGTGELFF.

This clone was seen only a few times. The chain is built from TRBV27 and TRBJ2-5; D not certain. The CDR3 length is 13 residues. Per the germline V gene, CDR1 is MNHEY and CDR2 is SMNVEV (reference sequence). Trimming cost V 2 bases and J 4 bases, with 8 bases left between them. The CDR3 sequence: CASSLRGLETQYF. The CDR3 DNA is TGTGCCAGCAGTTTACGAGGATTAGAGACCCAGTACTTC.

This rearrangement joins TRBV6-1 to TRBJ1-4; D call uncertain. The CDR3 is made up of 14 amino acids. With 2 bases removed from V and 4 bases from J, the gap between germline ends came to 8 bases. The germline CDR1 and CDR2 sequences are MNHNS and SASEGT. For the CDR3, the DNA is TGTGCCAGCAGTGAACAGGCCAGTAATGAAAAACTGTTTTTT. Amino acid sequence: CASSEQASNEKLFF.

The DNA of the CDR3 is TGTGCCAGCAGCCTCAGGGGACAGTCCGGGGACGAGCAGTACTTC. Protein sequence: CASSLRGQSGDEQYF. The chain uses TRBV9 and TRBJ2-7, with 7 bases that match TRBD1. After removal of 4 bases from V and 5 bases from J, the junction contained 12 bases not matched to a gene. Germline loops: CDR1 SGDLS, CDR2 YYNGEE. There are 15 residues in the CDR3. The full variable domain, rest sourced from reference TRBV9 and TRBJ2-7, is DSGVTQTPKHLITATGQRVTLRCSPRSGDLSVYWYQQSLDQGLQFLIQYYNGEERAKGNILERFSAQQFPDLHSELNLSSLELGDSALYFCASSLRGQSGDEQYFGPGTRLTVT.

V is TRBV10-1 and J is TRBJ2-2, with 10 bases matching TRBD1. The germline CDR1 and CDR2 sequences are WNHNN and SYGVQD (reference sequence). CDR3 size: 15 residues. V lost 3 bases and J lost 8; bases outside the gene matches: 6. In DNA, the CDR3 is TGCGCCAGCAGTGAAGACAGGGGGCTCGGTGGGGAGCTGTTTTTT. It translates to CASSEDRGLGGELFF.

V usage is TRBV28 and J usage is TRBJ1-4, with no clear D. V was pared by 4 bases and J by 7 bases, with 13 bases between. The CDR3 loop spans 14 amino acids. The germline V gene encodes CDR1 MDHEN and CDR2 SYDVKM. The CDR3, as DNA: TGTGCCAGCAGTTCGGCGGCGGGTGCTGAAAAACTGTTTTTT. It specifies CASSSAAGAEKLFF. Filled out from reference TRBV28 and TRBJ1-4, the complete variable domain reads DVKVTQSSRYLVKRTGEKVFLECVQDMDHENMFWYRQDPGLGLRLIYFSYDVKMKEKGDIPEGYSVSREKKERFSLILESASTNQTSMYLCASSSAAGAEKLFFGSGTQLSVL.

V gene TRBV7-9 combines with J gene TRBJ1-2; possibly TRBD1 for D (5 bases). Deletions cut 5 bases from V and 7 bases from J, with 14 bases between. Germline V gives CDR1 SEHNR, CDR2 FQNEAQ (reference sequence). This CDR3 region has 13 residues. CDR3: CASSPSGGSGYTF. CDR3 bases: TGTGCCAGCAGCCCTTCCGGGGGGTCTGGCTACACCTTC.

The rearrangement links TRBV4-1 to TRBJ2-1; 11 bases align to TRBD2. CDR3 size: 15 residues. Germline lookup yields CDR1 MGHRA and CDR2 YSYEKL. The junction had 6 bases not matched to a gene; V was cut back by 1 base and J by 10 bases. Written as DNA, the CDR3 is TGCGCCAGCAGCCAAGTCGAGACTAGCGGGGAAGAGCAGTTCTTC. It is translated as CASSQVETSGEEQFF.

The CDR3 coding sequence is TGCGCCAGCAGTGAGAGCGGAGAAAAACTGTTTTTT. Protein: CASSESGEKLFF. The chain uses TRBV10-2 and TRBJ1-4; D gene uncertain. The CDR3 loop spans 12 amino acids. CDR1 is WSHSY and CDR2 is SAAADI in the germline V gene. V was pared by 2 bases and J by 8 bases, with 6 bases between.

V is TRBV5-1 and J is TRBJ2-7, with D possibly matching TRBD1 (5 bases). The ends were cut back, 0 bases at V and 4 bases at J, with 11 bases in the middle. CDR3 size: 14 residues. In germline, CDR1 is SGHRS, CDR2 YFSETQ. CDR3 nucleotides: TGCGCCAGCAGCTTGGTCAGGGCTGAGTACGAGCAGTACTTC. The encoded protein is CASSLVRAEYEQYF.

As for this clone: No conserved phenylalanine or tryptophan ends this CDR3, so it is likely a read error. No DNA is shown, since the ends of the CDR3 on it are uncertain; the CDR3 is the one TCRdb lists. This chain uses TRBV11-2 with TRBJ2-4; the table's D call TRBD2 went unverified against the DNA. CDR1 is SGHAT, CDR2 FQNNGV, per germline. The CDR3 sequence runs 12 residues, both termini included. The CDR3 loop reads CASSSEGTGVSL.

This sequence joins TRBV7-8 and TRBJ1-2, with 7 bases lining up with TRBD1. Germline V CDR1 and CDR2: SGHVS, FQNEAQ. Trimming cost V 5 bases and J 4 bases; bases outside gene matches: 4. The CDR3 runs 13 residues. CDR3 DNA: TGTGCCAGCAGCCGGGGGACAGCCTATGGCTACACCTTC. It encodes CASSRGTAYGYTF.

This clone has a handful of counts. V and J are TRBV7-9 and TRBJ2-2, with 13 bases that match TRBD2. The CDR3 sequence is 16 residues long. Trimming removed 5 bases from V and 5 bases from J; junction bases left unmatched: 5. The germline CDR1 and CDR2 sequences are SEHNR and FQNEAQ (reference sequence). The CDR3, as DNA: TGTGCCAGCAGCCGAGGACTAGCGGGAGTTACCGGGGAGCTGTTTTTT. The encoded protein is CASSRGLAGVTGELFF.

The chain couples TRBV27 to TRBJ1-2, with D perhaps matching TRBD1 (6 bases). From germline, CDR1 is MNHEY and CDR2 SMNVEV (reference sequence). V lost 5 bases, J lost 4 bases, and 14 bases lay in between. The CDR3 totals 14 residues. The CDR3 nucleotides read TGTGCCAGCAGTCCCCGGGGCAGGGGCTATGGCTACACCTTC. Protein sequence: CASSPRGRGYGYTF.

The chain combines TRBV18 with TRBJ1-1; D possibly corresponds to TRBD1 (5 bases). This CDR3 spans 14 amino acids. CDR1 KGHSH and CDR2 LQKENI come from the germline V gene. V dropped 3 bases and J dropped 3 bases, with 11 bases sitting between them. The DNA for the CDR3 is TGTGCCAGCTCACCCGGGGGAGCCGACACTGAAGCTTTCTTT. It specifies CASSPGGADTEAFF.

This clone was seen more than once but under ten times. The sample has other DNA sequences that encode this CDR3 too. This chain joins TRBV6-4 and TRBJ2-1; D is perhaps TRBD2 (6 bases). The CDR3 has 15 amino acids. Trimming removed 0 bases at V and 0 bases at J, with 6 bases between. Looked up from germline, CDR1 is MRHNA and CDR2 is SNTAGT. CDR3 protein: CASSDSSGSYNEQFF. In DNA form, the CDR3 reads TGTGCCAGCAGTGACTCTAGCGGCTCCTACAATGAGCAGTTCTTC.

This clone was seen only a few times. This chain uses TRBV7-9 with TRBJ2-7; TRBD1 matches at 8 bases. Germline lookup yields CDR1 SEHNR and CDR2 FQNEAQ (reference sequence). The junction had 1 base not matched to a gene; V was cut back by 1 base and J by 2 bases. The CDR3 sequence is 14 residues long. As DNA, the CDR3 is TGTGCCAGCAGCTTAGGGACAGGGACCTACGAGCAGTACTTC. It encodes CASSLGTGTYEQYF.

The rearrangement uses TRBV9 and TRBJ2-2, with D hard to call. The CDR3 is made up of 16 amino acids. V lost 2 bases to trimming and J lost 0 bases, with 11 bases between them. Germline CDR1 reads SGDLS; CDR2 reads YYNGEE. The CDR3 is CASSVRLDSNTGELFF. DNA for the CDR3: TGTGCCAGCAGCGTTAGGTTAGACTCGAACACCGGGGAGCTGTTTTTT. The variable domain in full, with the rest retrieved from reference TRBV9 and TRBJ2-2, is DSGVTQTPKHLITATGQRVTLRCSPRSGDLSVYWYQQSLDQGLQFLIQYYNGEERAKGNILERFSAQQFPDLHSELNLSSLELGDSALYFCASSVRLDSNTGELFFGEGSRLTVL.

This clone has just a few counts. The chain employs TRBV6-1 and TRBJ2-7; maybe TRBD1 (6 bases). V lost 4 bases to trimming and J lost 4 bases, with 8 bases between them. The CDR3 is 12 amino acids. The germline CDR1 and CDR2 sequences are MNHNS and SASEGT. CDR3 sequence (DNA): TGTGCCAGCAGTGTACAGGGTTACGAGCAGTACTTC. Its translation is CASSVQGYEQYF.

The genes are TRBV11-2 and TRBJ2-7, with a tentative D call TRBD1 (6 bases). The V end was cut by 1 base, the J end by 7 bases, with 17 bases between. The CDR3 is 15 amino acids. In germline, CDR1 is SGHAT, CDR2 FQNNGV. The CDR3 coding sequence is TGTGCCAGCAGCTTAGCGCCAGGGGTTCTGTGGGAGCAGTACTTC. It yields the protein CASSLAPGVLWEQYF.

This clone was detected only a few times. This chain links TRBV5-5 with TRBJ1-3, with D unclear. The V gene lost 5 bases and the J gene lost 8 bases, with 11 bases spanning the gap. From germline, CDR1 is SGHKS and CDR2 YYEKEE (reference sequence). CDR3 length: 12 residues. CDR3 in DNA: TGTGCCAGCAGACCCCGGGGAGACACCATATATTTT. It encodes CASRPRGDTIYF.

This chain connects TRBV7-7 to TRBJ2-1; 13 positions match TRBD2. V gave up 5 bases and J gave up 2 bases; unmatched junction bases: 3. This CDR3 is built from 16 residues. Germline CDR1 SSHAT, CDR2 FNYEAQ (reference sequence). Here the CDR3 reads CASSEGTSGAYNEQFF. CDR3 in DNA: TGTGCCAGCAGCGAAGGGACTAGCGGGGCCTACAATGAGCAGTTCTTC.

As DNA, the CDR3 is TGCGCCAGCAGCTCCGGGCAGGTAGCGGGAGCCAATGAGCAGTTCTTC. The encoded protein is CASSSGQVAGANEQFF. The chain joins TRBV5-1 to TRBJ2-1; 9 positions agree with TRBD2. Germline V gene sequence: CDR1 SGHRS, CDR2 YFSETQ. V lost 3 bases, J lost 6 bases, and 10 bases stayed unmatched. The length of the CDR3 is 16 residues. The whole variable domain, remainder taken from reference TRBV5-1 and TRBJ2-1, is KAGVTQTPRYLIKTRGQQVTLSCSPISGHRSVSWYQQTPGQGLQFLFEYFSETQRNKGNFPGRFSGRQFSNSRSEMNVSTLELGDSALYLCASSSGQVAGANEQFFGPGTRLTVL.

The gene calls are TRBV7-2 and TRBJ2-1; the D gene is possibly TRBD2 (5 bases). This CDR3 contains 15 residues. V lost 2 bases, J lost 1 base, and 9 bases lay in between. Germline CDR1 and CDR2: SGHTA and FQGNSA. CDR3 protein: CASSLQRSSYNEQFF. As DNA, the CDR3 is TGTGCCAGCAGCTTACAGCGGTCTTCCTACAATGAGCAGTTCTTC.

V gene TRBV5-6 combines with J gene TRBJ1-5; D is possibly TRBD1 (6 bases). This CDR3 spans 13 amino acids. Germline V lookup: CDR1 SGHDT, CDR2 YYEEEE. Between the trimmed V and J ends, which lost 3 bases and 9 bases, there was a span of 13 bases. The CDR3 spells CASSSNRVGPQHF. DNA of the CDR3: TGTGCCAGCAGCTCCAACAGGGTTGGGCCCCAGCATTTT.

This sequence joins TRBV6-6 and TRBJ2-2; D perhaps matches TRBD2 (5 bases). Trimming removed 2 bases at V and 1 base at J, with 11 bases between. The CDR3 totals 16 residues. Looked up from germline, CDR1 is MNHNY and CDR2 is SVGAGI (reference sequence). The CDR3 DNA reads as TGTGCCAGCAGTTACGGGATAGGAGGGAACACCGGGGAGCTGTTTTTT. Protein: CASSYGIGGNTGELFF.